This T cell receptor (beta chain) was retrieved from a study of immune cell composition in non-small cell lung cancer. Here immunoSEQ multiplex PCR was the method, and the copy in TCRdb shows in-frame clones only, minus some. The repertoire holds about 2,900 clones, about two thirds seen once, with over 15% in the top ten. Per the germline V gene, CDR1 is SGDLS and CDR2 is YYNGEE. The CDR3 has 15 residues. J lost 7 bases, V lost 0 bases, and 9 bases had no gene match. Findings and limits, study-wide: Tumour TCR-beta clonality was not significantly tied to smoking pack-years. Lung squamous cell carcinoma tumours had significantly higher top 10 clone scores and productive clonality than lung adenocarcinoma.

Template was genomic DNA from frozen, unsorted single-cell suspensions. About this clone: What it binds is unknown.

The TCR was taken from a human donor with non-small cell lung cancer. Sequenced input: lung tumor tissue. V usage is TRBV9 and J usage is TRBJ2-7; 8 bases line up with TRBD1. CDR3: CASSVGTGSLGEQYF. The CDR3 DNA sequence: TGTGCCAGCAGCGTAGGGACAGGGTCCCTGGGGGAGCAGTACTTC.